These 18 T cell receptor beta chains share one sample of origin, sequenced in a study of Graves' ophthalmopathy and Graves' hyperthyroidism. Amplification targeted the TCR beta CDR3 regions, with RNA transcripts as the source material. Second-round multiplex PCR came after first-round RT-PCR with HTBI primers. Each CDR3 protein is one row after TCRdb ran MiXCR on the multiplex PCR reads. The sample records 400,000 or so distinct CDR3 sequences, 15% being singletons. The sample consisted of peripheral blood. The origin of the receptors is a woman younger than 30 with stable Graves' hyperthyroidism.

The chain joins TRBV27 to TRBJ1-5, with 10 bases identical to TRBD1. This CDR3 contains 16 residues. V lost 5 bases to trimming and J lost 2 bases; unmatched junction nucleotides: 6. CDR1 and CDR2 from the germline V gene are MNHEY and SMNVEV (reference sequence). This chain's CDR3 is CASSPLTGGGNQPQHF. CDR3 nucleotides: TGTGCCAGCAGTCCCTTGACAGGGGGCGGCAATCAGCCCCAGCATTTT.

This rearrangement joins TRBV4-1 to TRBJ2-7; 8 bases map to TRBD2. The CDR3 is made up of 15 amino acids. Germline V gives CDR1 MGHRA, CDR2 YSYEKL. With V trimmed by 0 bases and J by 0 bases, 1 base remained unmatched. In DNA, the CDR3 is TGCGCCAGCAGCCAAGAGCGGGGGGTCTCCTACGAGCAGTACTTC. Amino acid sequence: CASSQERGVSYEQYF.

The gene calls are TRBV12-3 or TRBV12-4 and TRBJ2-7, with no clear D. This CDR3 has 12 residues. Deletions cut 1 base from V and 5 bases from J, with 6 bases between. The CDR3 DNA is TGTGCCAGCAGTTTAGACGTCCACGAGCAGTACTTC. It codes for CASSLDVHEQYF.

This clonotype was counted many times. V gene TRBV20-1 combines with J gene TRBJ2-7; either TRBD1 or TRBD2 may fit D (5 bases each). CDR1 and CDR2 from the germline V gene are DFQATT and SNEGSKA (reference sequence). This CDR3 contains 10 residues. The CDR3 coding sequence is TGCTCCTGGGGGTCCTACGAGCAGTACTTC. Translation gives CSWGSYEQYF.

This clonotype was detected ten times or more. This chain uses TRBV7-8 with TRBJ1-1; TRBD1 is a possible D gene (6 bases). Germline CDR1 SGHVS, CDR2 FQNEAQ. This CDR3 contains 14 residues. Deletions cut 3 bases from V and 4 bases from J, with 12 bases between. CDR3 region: CASSFRGSGTEAFF. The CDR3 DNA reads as TGTGCCAGCAGCTTTAGGGGGTCGGGCACTGAAGCTTTCTTT.

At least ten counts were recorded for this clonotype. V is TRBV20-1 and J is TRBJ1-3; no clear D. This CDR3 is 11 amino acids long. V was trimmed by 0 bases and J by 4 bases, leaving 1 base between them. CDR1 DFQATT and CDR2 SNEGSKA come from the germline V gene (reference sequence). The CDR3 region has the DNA TGCAGTGCTAGAGACGGAAACACCATATATTTT. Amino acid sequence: CSARDGNTIYF.

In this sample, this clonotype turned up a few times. The CDR3 loop is CASSQPGQGPLAKNIQYF. The CDR3 coding sequence is TGCGCCAGCAGCCAACCGGGGCAGGGACCCCTAGCCAAAAACATTCAGTACTTC. The chain employs TRBV4-1 and TRBJ2-4; possibly TRBD1 or TRBD2 for D (5 bases each). The CDR3 consists of 18 residues. V gave up 2 bases and J gave up 0 bases, with 17 bases separating them. Germline assignment: CDR1 MGHRA and CDR2 YSYEKL.

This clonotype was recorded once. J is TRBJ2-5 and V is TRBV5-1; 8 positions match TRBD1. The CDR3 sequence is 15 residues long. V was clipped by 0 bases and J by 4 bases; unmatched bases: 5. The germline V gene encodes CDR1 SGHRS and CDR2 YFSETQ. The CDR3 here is CASSLVQGDRETQYF. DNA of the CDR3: TGCGCCAGCAGCTTGGTACAGGGGGATAGAGAGACCCAGTACTTC.

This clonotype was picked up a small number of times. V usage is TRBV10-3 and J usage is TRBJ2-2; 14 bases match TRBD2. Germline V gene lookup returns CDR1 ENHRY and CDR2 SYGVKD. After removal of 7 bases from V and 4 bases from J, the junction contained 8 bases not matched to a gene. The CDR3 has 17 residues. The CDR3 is CAITTGLAGDRTGELFF. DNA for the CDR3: TGTGCCATCACTACGGGACTAGCGGGGGATCGCACCGGGGAGCTGTTTTTT.

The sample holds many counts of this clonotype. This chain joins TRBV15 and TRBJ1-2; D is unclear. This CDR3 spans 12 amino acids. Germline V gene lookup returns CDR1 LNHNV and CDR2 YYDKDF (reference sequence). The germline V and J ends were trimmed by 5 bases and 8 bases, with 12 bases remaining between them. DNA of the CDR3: TGTGCCACCAGCTGGCCGGGGTCGGGCTACACCTTC. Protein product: CATSWPGSGYTF.

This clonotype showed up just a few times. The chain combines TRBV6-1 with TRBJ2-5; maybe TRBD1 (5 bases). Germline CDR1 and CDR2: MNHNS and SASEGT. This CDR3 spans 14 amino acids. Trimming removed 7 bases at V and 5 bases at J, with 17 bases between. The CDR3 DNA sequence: TGTGCCAGCACTAGTGCTGGGGCACGGGAGACCCAGTACTTC. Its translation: CASTSAGARETQYF.

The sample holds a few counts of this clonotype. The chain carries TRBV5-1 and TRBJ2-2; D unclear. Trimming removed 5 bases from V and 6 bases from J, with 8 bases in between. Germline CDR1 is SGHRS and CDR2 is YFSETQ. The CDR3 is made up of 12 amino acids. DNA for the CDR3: TGCGCCAGCAGATCCAACCCCGGGGAGCTGTTTTTT. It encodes CASRSNPGELFF. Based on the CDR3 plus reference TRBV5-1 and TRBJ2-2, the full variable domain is KAGVTQTPRYLIKTRGQQVTLSCSPISGHRSVSWYQQTPGQGLQFLFEYFSETQRNKGNFPGRFSGRQFSNSRSEMNVSTLELGDSALYLCASRSNPGELFFGEGSRLTVL.

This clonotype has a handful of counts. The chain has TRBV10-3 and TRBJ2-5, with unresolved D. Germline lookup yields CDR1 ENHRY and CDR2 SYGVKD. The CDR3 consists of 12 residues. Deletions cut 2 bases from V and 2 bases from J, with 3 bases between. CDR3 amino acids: CAISEGQETQYF. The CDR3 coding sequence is TGTGCCATCAGTGAGGGACAAGAGACCCAGTACTTC.

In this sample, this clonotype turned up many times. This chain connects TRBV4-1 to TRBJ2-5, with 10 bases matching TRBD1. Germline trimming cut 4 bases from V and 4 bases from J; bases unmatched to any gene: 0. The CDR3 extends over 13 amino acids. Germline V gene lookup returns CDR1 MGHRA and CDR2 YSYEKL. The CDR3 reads CASSRTGGETQYF. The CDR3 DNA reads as TGCGCCAGCAGCCGGACAGGGGGAGAGACCCAGTACTTC.

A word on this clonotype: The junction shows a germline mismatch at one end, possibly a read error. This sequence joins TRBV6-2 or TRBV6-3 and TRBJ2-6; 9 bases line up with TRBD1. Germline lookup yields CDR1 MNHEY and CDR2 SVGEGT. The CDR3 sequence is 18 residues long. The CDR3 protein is CASSFGQGMSYGANVLTF. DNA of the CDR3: TGTGCCAGCAGTTTTGGACAGGGGATGAGCTATGGGGCCAACGTTCTGACTTTC.

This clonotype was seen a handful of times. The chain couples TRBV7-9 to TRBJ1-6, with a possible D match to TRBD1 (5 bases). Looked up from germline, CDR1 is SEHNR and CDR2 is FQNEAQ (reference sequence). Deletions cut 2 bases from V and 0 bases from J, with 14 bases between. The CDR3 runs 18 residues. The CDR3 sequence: CASSLRGHQFSYNSPLHF. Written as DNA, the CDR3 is TGTGCCAGCAGCTTAAGAGGACACCAATTCTCCTATAATTCACCCCTCCACTTT.

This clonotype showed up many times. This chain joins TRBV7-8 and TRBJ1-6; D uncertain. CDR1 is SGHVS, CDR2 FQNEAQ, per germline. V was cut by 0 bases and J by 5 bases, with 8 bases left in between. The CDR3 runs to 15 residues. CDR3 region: CASSLAGFHNSPLHF. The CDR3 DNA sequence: TGTGCCAGCAGCTTAGCCGGGTTCCATAATTCACCCCTCCACTTT.

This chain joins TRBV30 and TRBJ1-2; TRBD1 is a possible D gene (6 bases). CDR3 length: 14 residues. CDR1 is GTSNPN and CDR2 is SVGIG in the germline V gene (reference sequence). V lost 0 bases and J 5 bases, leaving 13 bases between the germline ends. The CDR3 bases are TGTGCCTGGAGTGTCTCAGGGGAGGTATATGGCTACACCTTC. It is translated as CAWSVSGEVYGYTF.